This TCR beta chain came from a study of T cells in Graves' hyperthyroidism and ophthalmopathy. About the research overall: The authors collected peripheral blood at initial diagnosis, before any treatment.

An approximately 10 ml volume of fresh peripheral blood provided the PBMCs. This clonotype occurred a few times. The antigen is not known. V was pared by 1 base and J by 1 base, with 7 bases between. The V gene's germline CDR1 is LNHDA and CDR2 SQIVND (reference sequence). This CDR3 contains 14 residues. RNA transcripts gave rise to amplified TCR beta CDR3 regions. TCR CDR3 underwent first-round RT-PCR with the HTBI primer set. TCRdb analysed the multiplex PCR reads with MiXCR anew, one entry per CDR3 protein. The sample lists fewer than 600,000 distinct CDR3 sequences; roughly an eighth were seen once. Study-wide findings and caveats: A median about 6 months before onset, the model predicted ophthalmopathy.

The TCR was taken from a woman aged 18-29 years with Graves' hyperthyroidism. The rearrangement joins TRBV19 to TRBJ1-1, with D uncertain. The sequenced sample was blood. CDR3 sequence reads: CASSIAAGNTEAFF. As DNA, the CDR3 is TGTGCCAGTAGTATAGCTGCAGGGAACACTGAAGCTTTCTTT. Using reference TRBV19 and TRBJ1-1 for the parts outside the CDR3, the full variable domain is DGGITQSPKYLFRKEGQNVTLSCEQNLNHDAMYWYRQDPGQGLRLIYYSQIVNDFQKGDIAEGYSVSREKKESFPLTVTSAQKNPTAFYLCASSIAAGNTEAFFGQGTRLTVV.